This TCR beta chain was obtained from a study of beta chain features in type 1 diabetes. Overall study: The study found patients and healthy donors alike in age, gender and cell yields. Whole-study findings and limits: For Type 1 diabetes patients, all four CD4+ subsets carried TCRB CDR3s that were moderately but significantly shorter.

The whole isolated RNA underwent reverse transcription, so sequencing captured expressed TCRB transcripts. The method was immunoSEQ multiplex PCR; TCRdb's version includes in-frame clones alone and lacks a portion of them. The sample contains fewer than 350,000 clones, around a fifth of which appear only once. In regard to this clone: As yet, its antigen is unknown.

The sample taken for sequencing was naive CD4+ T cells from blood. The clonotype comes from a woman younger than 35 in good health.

The CDR3 loop is CAFDRERGPNQPQHF. CDR3 nucleotide sequence: TGTGCCTTCGACAGGGAAAGGGGGCCTAATCAGCCCCAGCATTTT. The chain joins TRBV30 to TRBJ1-5; 7 bases match TRBD1. CDR3 length equals 15 residues. CDR1 is GTSNPN, CDR2 SVGIG, per germline (reference sequence). J was trimmed by 4 bases and V by 7 bases; bases with no gene match: 13.